These 8 T cell receptor beta chains share one sample of origin, sequenced in a study of Graves' ophthalmopathy and Graves' hyperthyroidism. The study amplified TCR beta CDR3 regions using RNA transcripts. The first-round RT-PCR employed HTBI primers together with the Qiagen OneStep RT-PCR kit. A multiplex PCR was then performed as the second round. TCRdb analysed the multiplex PCR reads with MiXCR anew, one entry per CDR3 protein. The data show 600,000 to 700,000 distinct CDR3 sequences, with 35% to 50% seen just once and 3.3% held by the top ten. Source material: peripheral blood. Receptors originate from an adult man with Graves' ophthalmopathy.

This clonotype came up many times. V is TRBV10-3 and J is TRBJ2-6; D is unresolved. The V gene's germline CDR1 is ENHRY and CDR2 SYGVKD. V gave up 11 bases and J gave up 2 bases, with 7 bases separating them. The CDR3 length is 12 residues. This CDR3 reads CASSPGANVLTF. CDR3 sequence (DNA): TGTGCCTCTTCCCCTGGGGCCAACGTCCTGACTTTC.

The V and J genes are TRBV7-3 and TRBJ2-3; D remains ambiguous. Germline lookup yields CDR1 SGHTA and CDR2 FQGTGA. V gave up 3 bases and J gave up 3 bases, with 7 bases separating them. The CDR3 is 13 residues long. Here the CDR3 DNA reads TGTGCCAGCAGCTTGACGACGACAGATACGCAGTATTTT. Protein product: CASSLTTTDTQYF.

The chain links TRBV7-8 to TRBJ1-2, with TRBD1 matching over 9 bases. The V and J ends lost 3 bases and 7 bases, in that order; junction bases with no gene match: 6. CDR3 length: 14 residues. Germline CDR1 is SGHVS and CDR2 is FQNEAQ. The CDR3 coding sequence is TGTGCCAGCAGCTTTATACAGGGGGCGGGTGGCTACACCTTC. This encodes CASSFIQGAGGYTF.

With respect to this clonotype: Since a much larger clone is just one base distant, this may be a read error. The gene calls are TRBV7-9 and TRBJ1-1, with D possibly being TRBD1 (6 bases). There are 14 residues in the CDR3. Germline CDR1 and CDR2: SEHNR and FQNEAQ (reference sequence). CDR3 DNA sequence: TGTGCCAGCAGCCAACGGACAGAGAACATTGAAGCTTTCTTT. Translated, it gives CASSQRTENIEAFF.

This clonotype has at least ten counts. The rearrangement joins TRBV12-3 or TRBV12-4 to TRBJ2-7, with D perhaps matching TRBD1 (5 bases). This CDR3 has 14 amino acids. The V and J ends lost 8 bases and 3 bases respectively, with 17 bases between them. The CDR3 nucleotides read TGTGCCAGCGGACACCAAGGGGCTAACTACGAGCAGTACTTC. Its protein is CASGHQGANYEQYF.

This clonotype was seen ten or more times. This chain joins TRBV19 and TRBJ1-2; D ambiguous. V lost 7 bases and J 4 bases, leaving 10 bases between the germline ends. CDR1 is LNHDA, CDR2 SQIVND, per germline (reference sequence). CDR3 length: 12 amino acids. This chain's CDR3 is CASNAGTYGYTF. The CDR3 nucleotides are TGTGCCAGTAACGCGGGCACCTATGGCTACACCTTC.

This clonotype has a count of ten or more. The V gene is TRBV2, the J gene TRBJ1-1; TRBD1 matches 7 bases. The CDR3 is 12 residues long. V lost 7 bases, J lost 5 bases, and 4 bases stayed unmatched. Germline V lookup: CDR1 SNHLY, CDR2 FYNNEI. CDR3 nucleotide sequence: TGTGCCAGCACAAAACAGGGGACTGAAGCTTTCTTT. Translation: CASTKQGTEAFF. Combining the CDR3 with reference TRBV2 and TRBJ1-1 gives the whole variable domain EPEVTQTPSHQVTQMGQEVILRCVPISNHLYFYWYRQILGQKVEFLVSFYNNEISEKSEIFDDQFSVERPDGSNFTLKIRSTKLEDSAMYFCASTKQGTEAFFGQGTRLTVV.

This clonotype was seen only a few times. V usage is TRBV4-3 and J usage is TRBJ1-1; 7 positions match TRBD1. CDR1 is LGHNA and CDR2 is YSLEER in the germline V gene. The CDR3 totals 15 residues. V lost 3 bases to trimming and J lost 4 bases; unmatched junction nucleotides: 8. This CDR3 is CASSHNTGEGTEAFF. CDR3 nucleotide sequence: TGCGCCAGCAGCCACAACACAGGGGAAGGCACTGAAGCTTTCTTT.